A selection of T cell receptor beta chains follows, all from one sample in a study of cytomegalovirus exposure and HLA in healthy donors. Produced via immunoSEQ multiplex PCR; TCRdb's table is partial and in-frame only. Of around 200,000 clones listed, 70% to 75% are singletons. The source material was PBMCs. All receptors derive from a young man in good health and CMV-seropositive. Both conserved end residues are part of each CDR3. Fields, in order: J gene, clone size, D gene, CDR3 length, V gene, CDR3 protein, CDR3 DNA. The D gene is left open where the match is weak. The size entry is marked missing in some rows and otherwise reads once, few, many or a size class.

TRBJ2-2 . . 13 TRBV6-5 CASSPFNTGELFF TGTGCCAGCAGCCCCTTTAACACCGGGGAGCTGTTTTTT
TRBJ2-5 . . 13 TRBV28 CASSLAQQETQYF TGTGCCAGCAGTTTAGCACAGCAAGAGACCCAGTACTTC
TRBJ1-6 . . 13 TRBV30 CAWGDNRDSPLHF TGTGCCTGGGGGGACAATCGAGATTCACCCCTCCACTTT
TRBJ1-1 . TRBD1 17 TRBV7-6 CASSSPDRAVMNTEAFF TGTGCCAGCAGCTCCCCGGACAGGGCCGTAATGAACACTGAAGCTTTCTTT
TRBJ1-4 . TRBD1 14 TRBV28 CASTPIQGKEKLFF TGTGCCAGCACTCCAATACAGGGGAAGGAAAAACTGTTTTTT
TRBJ1-2 . . 13 TRBV5-1 CASSFGGSSGYTF TGCGCCAGCAGCTTTGGTGGCTCCTCTGGCTACACCTTC
TRBJ2-2 few . 14 TRBV6-5 CASSPGGHTRELFF TGTGCCAGCAGTCCCGGAGGTCACACCAGGGAGCTGTTTTTT
TRBJ2-3 . TRBD2 14 TRBV9 CASSPTGGADTQYF TGTGCCAGCAGCCCAACGGGGGGAGCAGATACGCAGTATTTT
TRBJ2-1 . TRBD1 15 TRBV9 CASSVEQGAKDEQFF TGTGCCAGCAGCGTAGAACAGGGGGCTAAAGATGAGCAGTTCTTC
TRBJ1-4 . . 14 TRBV18 CASSPLTENEKLFF TGTGCCAGCTCACCCCTGACAGAAAATGAAAAGCTGTTTTTT
TRBJ2-7 . TRBD1 13 TRBV28 CASSSGQGYEQYF TGTGCCAGCAGCTCCGGACAGGGCTACGAGCAGTACTTC
TRBJ2-7 . . 14 TRBV5-1 CASSPTTSSYEQYF TGCGCCAGCAGCCCGACCACTAGTTCCTACGAGCAGTACTTC
TRBJ1-3 . . 16 TRBV6-1 CASSETGIFSGNTIYF TGTGCCAGCAGTGAAACAGGGATATTCTCTGGAAACACCATATATTTT
TRBJ2-7 . TRBD1 13 TRBV19 CASSIIQGDEQYF TGTGCCAGTAGTATTATCCAGGGGGATGAGCAGTACTTC
TRBJ1-3 . . 16 TRBV9 CASSVGEGRSGNTIYF TGTGCCAGCAGCGTAGGTGAAGGGAGGTCGGGAAACACCATATATTTT
TRBJ1-2 . . 13 TRBV28 CASSPRLNYGYTF TGTGCCAGCAGCCCCCGGTTGAACTATGGCTACACCTTC
TRBJ2-3 . . 15 TRBV18 CASSPAGLSTDTQYF TGTGCCAGCTCACCAGCGGGCCTTAGCACAGATACGCAGTATTTT
TRBJ2-3 once TRBD2 17 TRBV5-1 CASSLPSGGGSTDTQYF TGCGCCAGCAGCTTGCCTAGCGGGGGGGGGAGCACAGATACGCAGTATTTT